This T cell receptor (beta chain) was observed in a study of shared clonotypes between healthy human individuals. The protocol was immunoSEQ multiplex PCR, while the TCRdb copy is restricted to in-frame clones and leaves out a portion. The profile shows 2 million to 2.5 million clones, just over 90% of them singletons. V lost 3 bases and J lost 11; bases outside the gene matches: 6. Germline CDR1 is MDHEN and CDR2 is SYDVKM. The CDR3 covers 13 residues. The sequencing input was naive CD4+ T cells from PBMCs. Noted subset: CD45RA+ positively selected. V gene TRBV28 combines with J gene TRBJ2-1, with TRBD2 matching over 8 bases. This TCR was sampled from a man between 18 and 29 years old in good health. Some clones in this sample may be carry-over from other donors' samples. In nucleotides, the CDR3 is TGTGCCAGCAGTTTGGGGACTAGGCTCCAGCAGTTCTTC. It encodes CASSLGTRLQQFF.